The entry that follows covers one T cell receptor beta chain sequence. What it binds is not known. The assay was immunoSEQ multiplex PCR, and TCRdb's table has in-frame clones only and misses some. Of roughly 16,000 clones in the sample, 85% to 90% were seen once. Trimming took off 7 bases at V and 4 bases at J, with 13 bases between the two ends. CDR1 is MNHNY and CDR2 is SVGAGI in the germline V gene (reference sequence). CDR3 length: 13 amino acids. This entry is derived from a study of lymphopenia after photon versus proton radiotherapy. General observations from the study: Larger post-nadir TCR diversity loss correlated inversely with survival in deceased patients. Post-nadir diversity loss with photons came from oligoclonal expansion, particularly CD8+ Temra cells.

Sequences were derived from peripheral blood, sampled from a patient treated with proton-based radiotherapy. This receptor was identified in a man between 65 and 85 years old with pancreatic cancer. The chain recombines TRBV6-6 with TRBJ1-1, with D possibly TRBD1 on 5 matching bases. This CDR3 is CASTPRGTTEAFF. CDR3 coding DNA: TGTGCCAGCACCCCCCGGGGGACCACTGAAGCTTTCTTT.